This T cell receptor (beta chain) was profiled in a study of human CD8 memory T cell subsets. Study-level points and caveats: The study sequenced T cell receptor beta chains only. The study found similarly high diversity in stem-like memory and precursor exhausted T cells, unlike effector memory cells.

Comments on this clonotype: What it binds is not known.

CDR1 and CDR2 (germline): LNHDA, SQIVND (reference sequence). The CDR3 runs 14 residues. By negative magnetic separation, total CD8+ T cells were enriched. Investigators built TCR beta libraries using UMI-labeled 5' RACE. TCRdb re-called the 5' RACE reads, yielding one record per CDR3 amino acid sequence without DNA. The ten most abundant clones cover about 40% of a sample with approximately 5,500 distinct CDR3 sequences. Sequenced input: CD8+ T cells from PBMCs. V and J are TRBV19 and TRBJ1-5; there is no DNA to check the TCRdb D call of TRBD1. This sequence was found in a human donor in good health. The chain's CDR3 is CASSMWDKNQPQHF.